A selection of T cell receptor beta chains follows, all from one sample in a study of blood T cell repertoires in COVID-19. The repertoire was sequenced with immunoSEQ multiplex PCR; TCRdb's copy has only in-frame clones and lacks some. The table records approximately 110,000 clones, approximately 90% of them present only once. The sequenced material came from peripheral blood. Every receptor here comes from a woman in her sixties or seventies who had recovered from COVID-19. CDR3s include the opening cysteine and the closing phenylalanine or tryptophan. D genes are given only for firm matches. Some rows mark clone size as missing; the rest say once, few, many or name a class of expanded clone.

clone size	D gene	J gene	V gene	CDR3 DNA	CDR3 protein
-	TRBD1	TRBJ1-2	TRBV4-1	TGCGCCAGCAGCCTTGGGACAGGGTCCTGGGGCTACACCTTC	CASSLGTGSWGYTF
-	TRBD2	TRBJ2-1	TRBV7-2	TGTGCCAGCAGCTTTTCCGGTCAGCGGGGGAATGAGCAGTTCTTC	CASSFSGQRGNEQFF
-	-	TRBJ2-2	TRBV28	TGTGCCAGCAGTGGAGCTTCTGCCGGGGAGCTGTTTTTT	CASSGASAGELFF
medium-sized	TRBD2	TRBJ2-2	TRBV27	TGTGCCAGCAGTTTTGGGGTCGGGAGGGGACAGAACACCGGGGAGCTGTTTTTT	CASSFGVGRGQNTGELFF
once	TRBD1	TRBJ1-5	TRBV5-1	TGCGCCAGCTCCCGGGACAGTAGTCAGCCCCAGCATTTT	CASSRDSSQPQHF
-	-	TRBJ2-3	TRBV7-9	TGTGCCAGCAGCCCCCGACGGGATACAGATACGCAGTATTTT	CASSPRRDTDTQYF
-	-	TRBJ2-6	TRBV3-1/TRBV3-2	TGTGCCAGCAGCCAAGATGCAGGGTTCTTAGCTGGGGCCAACGTCCTGACTTTC	CASSQDAGFLAGANVLTF
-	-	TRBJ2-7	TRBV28	TGTGCCAGCAGTCCCGACTTGCGTTACGAGCAGTACTTC	CASSPDLRYEQYF
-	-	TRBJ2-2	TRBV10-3	TGTGCCATCAGTGGGGGCAGCGCGAACACCGGGGAGCTGTTTTTT	CAISGGSANTGELFF
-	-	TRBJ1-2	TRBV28	TGTGCCAGCAGGTCGGGATCGAACTATGGCTACACCTTC	CASRSGSNYGYTF
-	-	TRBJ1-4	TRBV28	TGTGCCAGCAGTCCCAGGACTAATGAAAAACTGTTTTTT	CASSPRTNEKLFF
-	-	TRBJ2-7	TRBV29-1	TGCAGCGTTGTGGGGGCCCCCTCCTACGAGCAGTACTTC	CSVVGAPSYEQYF
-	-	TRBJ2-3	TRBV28	TGTGCCAGCAGTAATGGGGGGGCTGCCGCAGATACGCAGTATTTT	CASSNGGAAADTQYF